This T cell receptor beta chain was sequenced in a study of cytomegalovirus exposure and HLA in healthy donors. Whole-study findings and limits: There were a few CMV-associated chains whose specificity for CMV antigens was confirmed in vitro.

About this clone itself: As yet, its antigen is unknown.

Per germline, CDR1 MGHRA and CDR2 YSYEKL. J was trimmed by 1 base and V by 3 bases; bases with no gene match: 9. The CDR3 has 18 residues. Primers included in the PCR were 60 Vbeta and 13 Jbeta primers. The data were produced by immunoSEQ multiplex PCR, yet TCRdb's version contains in-frame clones alone and is incomplete. This table has about 120,000 clones, approximately 17% appearing once. Nominally healthy donors provided the samples, though records likely missed some immune exposures. The sequence came from a female donor in good health and CMV-seropositive. This chain connects TRBV4-1 to TRBJ1-5; 10 bases are a match to TRBD1. The sequenced sample consisted of PBMCs. Written as DNA, the CDR3 is TGCGCCAGCAGCCAGAAGGGGACAGGGGAAGGGAGCAATCAGCCCCAGCATTTT. The encoded protein is CASSQKGTGEGSNQPQHF.